This T cell receptor (beta chain) came from a study of T cell responses to AZD1222 COVID-19 vaccine. Concerning this clone: What it recognizes is unknown.

CDR1 and CDR2 from the germline V gene are SNHLY and FYNNEI. Trimming left V 4 bases short and J 3 bases short, with 7 bases between. The CDR3 is made up of 12 amino acids. Using immunoSEQ multiplex PCR, the repertoire was profiled, and TCRdb retains in-frame clones only, with some absent. The table has approximately 190,000 clones, approximately 91% seen once. Study-wide results and caveats: Clonal diversity was possibly underestimated, and the donors were mostly white British, with more females.

The chain joins TRBV2 to TRBJ2-7; no reliable D call. Sample: peripheral blood, taken on day 0 of AZD1222 vaccination. The sequence was collected from an adult in good health. The CDR3 DNA reads as TGTGCCAGCAGTGCTAATGGCTACGAGCAGTACTTC. Translation: CASSANGYEQYF.